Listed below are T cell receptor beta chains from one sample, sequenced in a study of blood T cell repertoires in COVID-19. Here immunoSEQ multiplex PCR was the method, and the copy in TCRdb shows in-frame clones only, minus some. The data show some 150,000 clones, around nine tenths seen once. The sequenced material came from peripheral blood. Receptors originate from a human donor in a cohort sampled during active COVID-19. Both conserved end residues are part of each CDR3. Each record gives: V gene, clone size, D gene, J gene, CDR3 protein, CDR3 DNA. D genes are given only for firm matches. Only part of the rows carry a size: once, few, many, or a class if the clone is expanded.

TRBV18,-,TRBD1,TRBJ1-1,CASSPGGTDTEAFF,TGTGCCAGCTCCCCGGGTGGGACAGACACTGAAGCTTTCTTT
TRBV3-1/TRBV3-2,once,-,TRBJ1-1,CASSQVEGSAEAFF,TGTGCCAGCAGCCAAGTCGAGGGTTCAGCTGAAGCTTTCTTT
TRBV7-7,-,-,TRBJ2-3,CASSPVTSTDTQYF,TGTGCCAGCAGCCCTGTAACTAGCACAGATACGCAGTATTTT
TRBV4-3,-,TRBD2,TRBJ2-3,CASSQGGSGVRDTQYF,TGCGCCAGCAGCCAAGGTGGTAGCGGGGTGAGAGATACGCAGTATTTT
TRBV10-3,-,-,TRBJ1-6,CAISDGGVDSPLHF,TGTGCCATCAGTGACGGTGGTGTAGATTCACCCCTCCACTTT
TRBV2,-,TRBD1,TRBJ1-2,CASSAGTGGGYTF,TGTGCCAGCAGTGCCGGGACAGGGGGCGGCTACACCTTC
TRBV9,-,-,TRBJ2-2,CASSSSRGRSNTGELFF,TGTGCCAGCAGCTCATCTAGGGGCAGATCGAACACCGGGGAGCTGTTTTTT
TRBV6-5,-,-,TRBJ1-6,CASSEGNSPLHF,TGTGCCAGCAGCGAGGGCAATTCACCCCTCCACTTT
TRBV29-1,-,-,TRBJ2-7,CSVGRDSYEQYF,TGCAGCGTTGGCCGAGACAGCTACGAGCAGTACTTC
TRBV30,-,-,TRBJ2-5,CAYHSGETQYF,TGTGCCTATCACAGTGGGGAGACCCAGTACTTC
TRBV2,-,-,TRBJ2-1,CASSEWRDEQFF,TGTGCCAGCAGTGAATGGAGGGATGAGCAGTTCTTC
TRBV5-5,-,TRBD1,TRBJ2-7,CASSYRDREVEEQYF,TGTGCCAGCAGCTACCGGGACAGGGAGGTAGAAGAGCAGTACTTC
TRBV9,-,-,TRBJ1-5,CASSPRTDNQPQHF,TGTGCCAGCAGCCCTCGGACAGATAATCAGCCCCAGCATTTT
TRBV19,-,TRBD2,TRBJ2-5,CASSIKGTSGGKETQYF,TGTGCCAGTAGTATTAAGGGGACTAGCGGGGGGAAAGAGACCCAGTACTTC
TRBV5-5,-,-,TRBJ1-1,CASSLVPLRARGITEAFF,TGTGCCAGCAGCTTGGTCCCCCTTAGAGCGCGGGGGATCACTGAAGCTTTCTTT
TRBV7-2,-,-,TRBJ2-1,CASSPGGSYNEQFF,TGTGCCAGCAGCCCCGGGGGCTCCTACAATGAGCAGTTCTTC
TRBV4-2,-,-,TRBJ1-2,CASSQEQGIDGYTF,TGTGCCAGCAGCCAAGAGCAGGGAATAGATGGCTACACCTTC
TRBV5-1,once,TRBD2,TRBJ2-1,CASSRGTSGGYNEQFF,TGCGCCAGCAGCCGAGGGACTAGCGGGGGTTACAATGAGCAGTTCTTC
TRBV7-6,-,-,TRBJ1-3,CASSPEGLSSGNTIYF,TGTGCCAGCAGCCCCGAGGGACTTAGCTCTGGAAACACCATATATTTT
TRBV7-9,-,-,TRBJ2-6,CASSTRRVGPGANVLTF,TGTGCCAGCAGCACACGCAGGGTAGGGCCTGGGGCCAACGTCCTGACTTTC
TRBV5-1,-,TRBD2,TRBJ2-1,CASSLGLAGGPGEQFF,TGCGCCAGCAGCTTAGGACTAGCGGGGGGGCCAGGTGAGCAGTTCTTC
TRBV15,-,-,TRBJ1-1,CATSRHRGNTEAFF,TGTGCCACCAGCAGACATCGGGGAAACACTGAAGCTTTCTTT
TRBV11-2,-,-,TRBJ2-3,CASSSSRGTSTDTQYF,TGTGCCAGCAGCTCATCTAGGGGTACTAGCACAGATACGCAGTATTTT
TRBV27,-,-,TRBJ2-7,CASSAGTRIYEQYF,TGTGCCAGCAGCGCAGGAACCCGGATCTACGAGCAGTACTTC
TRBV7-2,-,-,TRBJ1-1,CASSLVVEAFF,TGTGCCAGCAGCTTAGTAGTAGAAGCTTTCTTT
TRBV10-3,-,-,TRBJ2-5,CAISEDTHQETQYF,TGTGCCATCAGTGAAGACACCCACCAAGAGACCCAGTACTTC
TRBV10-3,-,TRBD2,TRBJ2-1,CAISEPGTSGGAGEQFF,TGTGCCATCAGTGAGCCCGGGACTAGCGGGGGGGCCGGTGAGCAGTTCTTC
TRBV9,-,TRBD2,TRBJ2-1,CASSGGGDYNEQFF,TGTGCCAGCAGCGGCGGGGGGGATTACAATGAGCAGTTCTTC
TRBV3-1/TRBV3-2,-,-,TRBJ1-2,CASSQVGAGYGYTF,TGTGCCAGCAGCCAAGTGGGGGCAGGCTATGGCTACACCTTC
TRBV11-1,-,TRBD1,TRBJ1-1,CASSLYVGTDTEAFF,TGTGCCAGCAGCTTATACGTTGGGACAGACACTGAAGCTTTCTTT
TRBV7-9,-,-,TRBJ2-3,CASSRSAATDTQYF,TGTGCCAGCAGCCGGAGCGCAGCCACAGATACGCAGTATTTT
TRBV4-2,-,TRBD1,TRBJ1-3,CASSPGTGLGNTIYF,TGTGCCAGCAGCCCCGGGACAGGGCTTGGAAACACCATATATTTT
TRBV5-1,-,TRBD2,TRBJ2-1,CASSISGGRYNEQFF,TGCGCCAGCAGCATTAGCGGGGGTCGTTACAATGAGCAGTTCTTC
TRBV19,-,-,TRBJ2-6,CASSTPFRYDTTGANVLTF,TGTGCCAGTAGTACCCCCTTCAGGTACGATACGACTGGGGCCAACGTCCTGACTTTC
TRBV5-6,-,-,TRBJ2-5,CASSPDSAGSYF,TGTGCCAGCAGCCCAGATTCGGCAGGGTCGTACTTC
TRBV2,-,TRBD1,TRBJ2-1,CASSADRGLTDEQFF,TGTGCCAGCAGTGCAGACAGGGGGCTGACCGATGAGCAGTTCTTC
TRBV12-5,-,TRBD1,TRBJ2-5,CASGIVRTGQETQYF,TGTGCTAGTGGTATCGTCCGGACAGGGCAAGAGACCCAGTACTTC
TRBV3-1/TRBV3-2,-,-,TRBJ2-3,CASSQVERTSTDTQYF,TGTGCCAGCAGCCAAGTGGAGAGAACTAGCACAGATACGCAGTATTTT
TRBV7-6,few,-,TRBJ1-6,CASSDNNSPLHF,TGTGCCAGCAGCGACAATAATTCACCCCTCCACTTT
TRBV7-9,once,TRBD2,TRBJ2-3,CASSLAGGAFAYF,TGTGCCAGCAGCTTGGCCGGGGGGGCCTTTGCGTATTTT
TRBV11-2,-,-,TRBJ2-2,CASSLAQGNTGELFF,TGTGCCAGCAGCTTAGCACAGGGGAACACCGGGGAGCTGTTTTTT